The subject of this entry is one T cell receptor (beta chain). Clinical history as reported by participants underpinned cohort assignment. These data belong to a study of blood T cell repertoires in COVID-19. The germline CDR1 and CDR2 sequences are SQVTM and ANQGSEA. The CDR3 covers 13 residues. V gave up 6 bases and J gave up 5 bases, with 16 bases separating them. The method was immunoSEQ multiplex PCR; TCRdb's version includes in-frame clones alone and lacks a portion of them. Among approximately 220,000 clones listed, roughly 90% were seen once. This TCR came from a woman in her twenties or thirties with acute COVID-19. The sequenced sample was PBMCs or T cells enriched from blood (not recorded which). The chain couples TRBV29-1 to TRBJ1-2; TRBD1 is a possible D gene (5 bases). CDR3 protein: CSVILGPPYGYTF. DNA for the CDR3: TGCAGCGTCATCCTGGGGCCACCTTATGGCTACACCTTC.